Listed below are T cell receptor beta chains from one sample, sequenced in a study of cytotoxic CD8 clonotypes in ibrutinib-treated CLL. The protocol was immunoSEQ multiplex PCR, while the TCRdb copy is restricted to in-frame clones and leaves out a portion. This sample has about 130,000 clones, with 79% found just once. The starting material was PBMCs, obtained after 12 months of ibrutinib treatment. The receptor source for this set is a human donor with chronic lymphocytic leukemia. CDR3s include the opening cysteine and the closing phenylalanine or tryptophan. The order of the fields is V gene, D gene, J gene, clone size, CDR3 protein, CDR3 DNA. D genes are given only for firm matches. Part of the rows lack a size; the others show once, few, many or a class for expanded clones.

>TRBV5-1|-|TRBJ2-5|-
CASSLAGPSEETQYF
TGCGCCAGCAGCTTGGCAGGGCCATCCGAAGAGACCCAGTACTTC
>TRBV4-1|-|TRBJ1-2|few
CASSQDRQVYGYTF
TGCGCCAGCAGCCAAGATCGGCAGGTCTATGGCTACACCTTC
>TRBV18|TRBD1|TRBJ2-1|few
CASSPPRQGWGYNEQFF
TGTGCCAGCTCACCACCGCGACAGGGTTGGGGTTACAATGAGCAGTTCTTC
>TRBV7-9|-|TRBJ1-3|-
CASSLGRPLSSGNTIYF
TGTGCCAGCAGCTTAGGGAGGCCGCTTAGCTCTGGAAACACCATATATTTT
>TRBV4-2|-|TRBJ2-3|-
CASSQDRPGDTQYF
TGTGCCAGCAGCCAAGATCGGCCCGGAGATACGCAGTATTTT
>TRBV27|-|TRBJ2-3|-
CASSLSAQRPTDTQYF
TGTGCCAGCAGTTTATCGGCCCAACGCCCCACAGATACGCAGTATTTT
>TRBV11-2|TRBD1|TRBJ1-2|-
CASSLVAGGLFYTF
TGTGCCAGCAGCTTAGTGGCAGGGGGTCTTTTCTACACCTTC
>TRBV5-6|-|TRBJ1-4|-
CASSLRPSPNEKLFF
TGTGCCAGCAGCTTACGGCCCTCACCTAATGAAAAACTGTTTTTT
>TRBV4-2|-|TRBJ2-3|-
CASSGERFPDTQYF
TGTGCCAGCAGCGGAGAAAGATTCCCAGATACGCAGTATTTT
>TRBV25-1|TRBD1|TRBJ1-4|-
CASSEEAGGGKLFF
TGTGCCAGCAGTGAAGAGGCAGGGGGCGGAAAACTGTTTTTT
>TRBV5-1|TRBD1|TRBJ2-7|-
CASSLLPGQGAYEQYF
TGCGCCAGCAGCTTGTTACCGGGACAGGGGGCCTACGAGCAGTACTTC
>TRBV19|-|TRBJ1-4|-
CASSLRGVGEKLFF
TGTGCCAGTAGTCTACGGGGGGTCGGCGAAAAACTGTTTTTT
>TRBV7-7|-|TRBJ2-7|-
CASSLADTYEQYF
TGTGCCAGCAGCTTAGCCGATACCTACGAGCAGTACTTC
>TRBV6-5|TRBD1|TRBJ2-5|-
CASSGTGYILETQYF
TGTGCCAGCAGTGGGACAGGATACATCCTGGAGACCCAGTACTTC
>TRBV5-1|-|TRBJ2-1|few
CASSLAFGSDEQFF
TGCGCCAGCAGCTTGGCCTTCGGGAGTGATGAGCAGTTCTTC
>TRBV7-9|TRBD2|TRBJ2-1|few
CASSPDGTSGREWNEQFF
TGTGCCAGCAGCCCCGACGGGACTAGCGGGAGGGAGTGGAATGAGCAGTTCTTC
>TRBV25-1|-|TRBJ1-1|-
CASSEPNRATNTEAFF
TGTGCCAGCAGTGAACCAAACAGGGCTACGAACACTGAAGCTTTCTTT
>TRBV14|TRBD1|TRBJ1-1|-
CASSRYYMMPSRDRYTEAFF
TGTGCCAGCAGCCGCTACTATATGATGCCTTCCCGGGACAGATACACTGAAGCTTTCTTT
>TRBV4-3|-|TRBJ1-1|-
CASSQLPGENTEAFF
TGCGCCAGCAGCCAATTACCAGGGGAGAACACTGAAGCTTTCTTT
>TRBV6-1|-|TRBJ2-1|-
CASTAGFSYEQFF
TGTGCCAGCACTGCAGGCTTCAGCTATGAGCAGTTCTTC
>TRBV4-1|-|TRBJ1-5|-
CASSQDSRNNQPQHF
TGCGCCAGCAGCCAAGATTCGCGAAACAATCAGCCCCAGCATTTT
>TRBV19|TRBD1|TRBJ2-7|-
CASSTQGARYEQYF
TGTGCCAGTAGTACACAGGGGGCTCGGTACGAGCAGTACTTC
>TRBV7-8|TRBD2|TRBJ2-1|once
CASSTNPGLANNEQFF
TGTGCCAGCAGCACAAATCCGGGACTAGCGAACAATGAGCAGTTCTTC
>TRBV11-3|-|TRBJ1-2|-
CASSLATLGYTF
TGTGCCAGCAGCTTAGCCACTTTGGGCTACACCTTC
>TRBV10-2|-|TRBJ2-2|-
CASSGTDSNTGELFF
TGCGCCAGCAGTGGGACGGACAGTAACACCGGGGAGCTGTTTTTT
>TRBV11-3|TRBD2|TRBJ2-3|-
CASHDSGRAGADTQYF
TGTGCCAGCCACGACAGTGGGAGGGCCGGGGCAGATACGCAGTATTTT
>TRBV29-1|TRBD2|TRBJ2-1|-
CSVAGTSETSYNEQFF
TGCAGCGTTGCTGGGACTAGCGAGACCTCCTACAATGAGCAGTTCTTC
>TRBV2|TRBD2|TRBJ2-1|-
CASSASSGRVIEQFF
TGTGCCAGCAGTGCCTCCAGCGGGAGGGTGATTGAGCAGTTCTTC
>TRBV7-2|-|TRBJ1-1|-
CASSFGDRNTEAFF
TGTGCCAGCAGCTTTGGAGATCGGAACACTGAAGCTTTCTTT
>TRBV7-9|-|TRBJ1-2|-
CASSPQARYGYTF
TGTGCCAGCAGCCCCCAAGCACGCTATGGCTACACCTTC
>TRBV19|-|TRBJ2-2|-
CASSIPGSPGELFF
TGTGCCAGTAGTATCCCTGGGTCCCCCGGGGAGCTGTTTTTT
>TRBV7-2|-|TRBJ2-1|-
CASSLGNYNEQFF
TGTGCCAGCAGCTTAGGGAACTACAATGAGCAGTTCTTC
>TRBV30|TRBD1|TRBJ2-5|few
CAWSETGGETQYF
TGTGCCTGGAGTGAAACAGGGGGGGAGACCCAGTACTTC
>TRBV4-1|-|TRBJ2-5|-
CASSHISPEETQYF
TGCGCCAGCAGCCATATCTCCCCCGAAGAGACCCAGTACTTC
>TRBV25-1|TRBD1|TRBJ1-3|-
CASSESPGQGTSGNTIYF
TGTGCCAGCAGTGAATCTCCGGGACAGGGGACATCTGGAAACACCATATATTTT
>TRBV7-2|-|TRBJ1-4|-
CASSLEQTLKLFF
TGTGCCAGCAGCTTAGAACAAACGCTAAAACTGTTTTTT
>TRBV6-1|-|TRBJ1-2|-
CASSEARINYGYTF
TGTGCCAGCAGTGAAGCGAGGATTAACTATGGCTACACCTTC
>TRBV4-2|-|TRBJ2-1|few
CASSLDLIGEQFF
TGTGCCAGCAGCTTAGATCTGATAGGTGAGCAGTTCTTC
>TRBV5-6|-|TRBJ2-5|once
CASSALGWRENIGTQYF
TGTGCCAGCAGCGCATTGGGGTGGCGGGAAAACATCGGGACCCAGTACTTC
>TRBV18|-|TRBJ2-3|few
CASSPYRGDTQYF
TGTGCCAGCTCACCCTACCGTGGAGATACGCAGTATTTT
>TRBV19|-|TRBJ2-1|few
CASSIQFYNEQFF
TGTGCCAGTAGTATACAGTTCTACAATGAGCAGTTCTTC
>TRBV28|-|TRBJ2-1|-
CASRDPNNEQFF
TGTGCCAGTAGGGACCCTAACAATGAGCAGTTCTTC
>TRBV7-9|TRBD1|TRBJ2-1|few
CASSSGGLRRDNEQFF
TGTGCCAGCAGCTCAGGGGGCCTTAGGCGGGACAATGAGCAGTTCTTC
>TRBV7-2|-|TRBJ1-2|-
CASSSSGGRYGYTF
TGTGCCAGCAGTTCATCGGGGGGCAGGTATGGCTACACCTTC
>TRBV27|TRBD2|TRBJ2-7|-
CASSKIAGVAAYEQYF
TGTGCCAGCAGTAAAATAGCGGGAGTTGCTGCATACGAGCAGTACTTC
>TRBV9|TRBD2|TRBJ2-7|-
CASSAGTSGPYEQYF
TGTGCCAGCAGCGCCGGGACTAGCGGGCCCTACGAGCAGTACTTC
>TRBV6-1|TRBD1|TRBJ1-5|few
CASSERTGGQPQHF
TGTGCCAGCAGTGAACGGACAGGGGGTCAGCCCCAGCATTTT
>TRBV5-4|-|TRBJ2-3|-
CASSLARDLATYTDTQYF
TGTGCCAGCAGCTTGGCCCGGGACTTAGCGACCTACACAGATACGCAGTATTTT